This note documents a single T cell receptor beta chain sequence. This clone was detected only a few times. This clone's antigen is unknown. Per-base qualities were not stored, and no clone one base away is much larger. The sample is drawn from a study of OX40 agonist ivuxolimab in advanced cancers. For context, the study as a whole: Ivuxolimab, which targeted the costimulatory receptor OX40 (CD134), was an agonistic, fully human IgG2 monoclonal antibody. Intravenous ivuxolimab was administered to patients every 2 weeks at six dose levels: 0.01, 0.1, 0.3, 1.5, 3 and 10 mg/kg. Of the approximately 54 dose-escalation patients, hepatocellular carcinoma was present in roughly 19, melanoma in around 15, renal cell carcinoma in 9 and head and neck cancer in 9. In the dose-escalation cohort, 75% to 85% of patients were male, and the mean age was 60 years with a range of 23 to 79. Prior anti-PD-1, anti-PD-L1 or anti-CTLA-4 therapy was permitted, and checkpoint inhibitors had been received by roughly 40% of dose-escalation patients. Partial responses occurred in three dose-escalation patients, of whom one had hepatocellular carcinoma and two had cutaneous melanoma. The point of sequencing TCRbeta in the periphery was to test whether ivuxolimab changed TCR sequence diversity and drove clonal T-cell expansion. The monotherapy dose-escalation portion (N ≈ 52 patients) of the phase I ivuxolimab trial is reported in the paper. What the study reported, not specific to this receptor: Which antigens the clonally expanded peripheral T cells were specific for was not determined. Partial responders in the 0.1-3.0 mg/kg groups had among the lowest normalized peripheral clonal expansion, especially among CD8+ T cells. After ivuxolimab, CD8+ T cells had more expanded clones than CD4+ T cells on average. Low levels of normalized T-cell clonal expansion were also seen in some nonresponding patients. At doses of 0.1 to 3.0 mg/kg, clonal expansion of both CD4+ and CD8+ T cells in blood was seen between baseline and week 6.

Patients with a history of autoimmune disease or receiving systemic immunosuppression were excluded from the trial. Peripheral blood for TCR sequencing was collected from all dose cohorts at baseline, on cycle 4 day 1, and on cycle 7 day 1. The samples were taken from a phase I, first-in-human, multicenter, open-label dose-escalation trial of ivuxolimab. Adults with locally advanced or metastatic head and neck squamous cell, hepatocellular, melanoma or renal cell carcinoma were enrolled in the trial. CD4+ and CD8+ T cells were sorted separately from peripheral blood before TCR sequencing. Genomic DNA was isolated from the sorted cells so that the TCRbeta CDR3 region could be sequenced. The immunoSEQ Assay was used for sequencing of TCRbeta CDR3 regions. Imported from immuneACCESS, the table was reduced by TCRdb to in-frame sequences with V and J called. These copies leave out some clones; in studies compared against another copy, an unresolved V gene accounts for under half, and the cause of the remainder is not known. The sample table holds about 68,000 clones, of which 65% to 85% were seen once. Of the sample, under 13% falls within the top ten clones.

From the germline V gene, CDR1 is SNHLY and CDR2 is FYNNEI. At the junction V is shortened by 5 bases and J by 5 bases, with 6 bases in between. The CDR3 covers 11 residues, taking in both the cysteine and the phenylalanine. Of the read, only the CDR3 DNA is kept; its 33 bases are in frame from base 1. The sample consisted of CD4+ or CD8+ T cells sorted from blood, taken in a trial of the OX40 agonist ivuxolimab. The chain employs TRBV2 and TRBJ1-1, with the identity of the D gene unclear. The sequence derives from an adult with an advanced solid tumor such as melanoma, head and neck, liver or kidney cancer. The CDR3 protein is CASSYGTEAFF. The sequence in DNA is TGTGCCAGCAGTTACGGGACTGAAGCTTTCTTT.